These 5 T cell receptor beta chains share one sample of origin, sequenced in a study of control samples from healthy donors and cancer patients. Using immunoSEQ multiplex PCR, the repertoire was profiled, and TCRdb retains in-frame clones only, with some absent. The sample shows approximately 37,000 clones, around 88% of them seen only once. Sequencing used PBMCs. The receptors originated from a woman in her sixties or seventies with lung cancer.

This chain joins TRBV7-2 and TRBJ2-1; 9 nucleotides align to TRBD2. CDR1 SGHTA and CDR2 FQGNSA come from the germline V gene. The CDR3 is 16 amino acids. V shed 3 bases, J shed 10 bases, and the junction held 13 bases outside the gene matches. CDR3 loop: CASSFFSSGRPGEQFF. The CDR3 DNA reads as TGTGCCAGCAGCTTTTTCTCGAGCGGGAGGCCGGGGGAGCAGTTCTTC.

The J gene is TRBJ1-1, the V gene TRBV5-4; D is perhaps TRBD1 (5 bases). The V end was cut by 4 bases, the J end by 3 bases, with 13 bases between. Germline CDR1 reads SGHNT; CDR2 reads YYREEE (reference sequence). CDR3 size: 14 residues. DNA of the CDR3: TGTGCCAGCAGCAGGGCCCGAGGGGACACTGAAGCTTTCTTT. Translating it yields CASSRARGDTEAFF.

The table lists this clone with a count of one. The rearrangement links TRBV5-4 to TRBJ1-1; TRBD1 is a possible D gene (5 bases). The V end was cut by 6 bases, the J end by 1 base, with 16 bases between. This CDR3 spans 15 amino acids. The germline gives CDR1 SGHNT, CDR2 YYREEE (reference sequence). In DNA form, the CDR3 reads TGTGCCAGCACCCCTCCTGGGGACCGGAACACTGAAGCTTTCTTT. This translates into CASTPPGDRNTEAFF.

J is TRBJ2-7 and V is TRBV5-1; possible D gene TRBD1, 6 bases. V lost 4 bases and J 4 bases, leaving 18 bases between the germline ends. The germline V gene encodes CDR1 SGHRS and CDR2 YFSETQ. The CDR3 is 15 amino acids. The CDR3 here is CASSQPGTNWYEQYF. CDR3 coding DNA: TGCGCCAGCAGCCAGCCCGGGACAAACTGGTACGAGCAGTACTTC. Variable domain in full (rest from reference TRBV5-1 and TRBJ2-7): KAGVTQTPRYLIKTRGQQVTLSCSPISGHRSVSWYQQTPGQGLQFLFEYFSETQRNKGNFPGRFSGRQFSNSRSEMNVSTLELGDSALYLCASSQPGTNWYEQYFGPGTRLTVT.

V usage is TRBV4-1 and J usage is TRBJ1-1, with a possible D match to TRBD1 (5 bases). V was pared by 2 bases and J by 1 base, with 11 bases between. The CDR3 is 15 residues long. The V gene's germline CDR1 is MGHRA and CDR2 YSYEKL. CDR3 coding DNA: TGCGCCAGCAGCCAACCCTCACAGGAGAACACTGAAGCTTTCTTT. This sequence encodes CASSQPSQENTEAFF.